Presented here are 26 T cell receptor beta chains from one specimen sequenced in a study of metastatic and nonmetastatic thyroid tumors. The entire patient cohort was treatment-naive prior to thyroid surgery. TCRdb re-called the PCR reads with MiXCR. The sample includes approximately 24,000 clones, about 20% of them seen just once. Sequences were obtained from blood. These receptors all come from a male donor with papillary thyroid cancer or a benign thyroid nodule (not recorded which). Some clones in this sample may be carry-over from other donors' samples.

The table lists this clone with many counts. The J gene is TRBJ2-5, the V gene TRBV20-1; the match to TRBD1 covers 7 bases. V trimming: 0 bases; J trimming: 5 bases; junction bases outside the gene matches: 12. This CDR3 is 16 amino acids long. CDR1 is DFQATT, CDR2 SNEGSKA, per germline (reference sequence). In nucleotides, the CDR3 is TGCAGTGCTAGAGACTTCTATGCGGACAGGTCGGAGACCCAGTACTTC. Its translation: CSARDFYADRSETQYF.

This clone was recorded at least ten times. The gene calls are TRBV20-1 and TRBJ1-1, with D hard to call. Germline CDR1 and CDR2: DFQATT and SNEGSKA (reference sequence). The CDR3 is 14 residues long. V was trimmed by 5 bases and J by 3 bases, leaving 16 bases between them. In nucleotides, the CDR3 is TGCAGTGCTCCCAAGGTGGCCGACCACACTGAAGCTTTCTTT. It is translated as CSAPKVADHTEAFF.

This chain uses TRBV15 with TRBJ2-7; 7 bases are a match to TRBD2. CDR1 and CDR2 (germline): LNHNV, YYDKDF (reference sequence). CDR3 length equals 14 residues. J gave up 3 bases and V 2 bases, and 4 bases lay outside the gene matches. The chain's CDR3 is CATSRRTGGYEQYF. In DNA, the CDR3 is TGTGCCACCAGCAGAAGGACGGGGGGCTACGAGCAGTACTTC.

The chain employs TRBV4-2 and TRBJ1-4; D gene ambiguous. From germline, CDR1 is LGHNA and CDR2 YNFKEQ. V lost 3 bases and J lost 10, with 21 bases in between. CDR3 length: 16 amino acids. The CDR3 protein is CASSQLVPEESVKLFF. CDR3 nucleotide sequence: TGTGCCAGCAGCCAGCTCGTTCCTGAGGAGAGTGTAAAACTGTTTTTT.

Many counts were recorded for this clone. The chain links TRBV11-3 to TRBJ2-7, with D tentatively TRBD1 (6 bases). Germline V lookup: CDR1 SGHNT, CDR2 YENEEA. Trimming cost V 5 bases and J 2 bases, with 10 bases left between them. This CDR3 has 13 amino acids. CDR3 nucleotides: TGTGCCAGCAGCGAGACAGGTACCTACGAGCAGTACTTC. It codes for CASSETGTYEQYF.

This clone occurred many times. The chain joins TRBV12-3 or TRBV12-4 to TRBJ2-7; D remains unclear. V was clipped by 2 bases and J by 5 bases, with 10 bases between them. CDR3 size: 13 residues. CDR3 DNA sequence: TGTGCCAGCAGTTTAAGAAGGGCCAACGAGCAGTACTTC. Amino acids: CASSLRRANEQYF.

The chain carries TRBV5-1 and TRBJ2-1; D may match TRBD1 or TRBD2 (5 bases each). V was trimmed by 2 bases and J by 6 bases, leaving 18 bases between them. Germline V gives CDR1 SGHRS, CDR2 YFSETQ. The CDR3 has 16 residues. Here the CDR3 reads CASSLEQVARSNEQFF. CDR3 sequence (DNA): TGCGCCAGCAGCTTAGAACAGGTAGCGCGATCCAATGAGCAGTTCTTC.

This clone occurred many times. The chain has TRBV27 and TRBJ2-1; tentative D call: TRBD2 (6 bases). The CDR3 spans 16 residues. Germline CDR1 and CDR2: MNHEY and SMNVEV (reference sequence). The V end lost 2 bases, the J end lost 4 bases, and 15 bases lay between the germline ends. The CDR3 loop is CASSLDTGRSYNEQFF. DNA of the CDR3: TGTGCCAGCAGTTTAGACACGGGGAGGTCTTACAATGAGCAGTTCTTC.

This clone has a count of ten or more. This chain connects TRBV7-3 to TRBJ2-5; 9 bases line up with TRBD1. V was pared by 4 bases and J by 4 bases, with 1 base of the junction left unmatched. Per the germline V gene, CDR1 is SGHTA and CDR2 is FQGTGA. The CDR3 consists of 13 residues. Written as DNA, the CDR3 is TGTGCCAGCAGCTCACAGGGGGCAGAGACCCAGTACTTC. This codes for CASSSQGAETQYF.

This clone was seen just once. The rearrangement joins TRBV20-1 to TRBJ1-1, with 8 nucleotides matching TRBD1. The V and J ends lost 6 bases and 3 bases, in that order; junction bases with no gene match: 6. The length of the CDR3 is 13 residues. The germline V gene encodes CDR1 DFQATT and CDR2 SNEGSKA (reference sequence). CDR3 amino acids: CSAALDRDTEAFF. The CDR3 nucleotides read TGCAGTGCGGCCCTGGACAGGGACACTGAAGCTTTCTTT.

Regarding this clone: The junction and the germline gene differ at one end; a read error may be behind it. CDR3 coding DNA: TGTGCCATCAGCTTAGGTGCTATCTCCTACGATCAGTACTTC. Protein sequence: CAISLGAISYDQYF. The V and J genes are TRBV13 and TRBJ2-7; unclear D gene. The germline gives CDR1 PRHDT, CDR2 FYEKMQ (reference sequence). The CDR3 runs to 14 residues.

Comments on this clone: Since the CDR3 does not end with the conserved phenylalanine or tryptophan, this likely comes from a read error. This rearrangement joins TRBV5-5 to TRBJ1-3; D is unresolved. This CDR3 is 16 amino acids long. Trimming removed 4 bases at V and 1 base at J, with 15 bases between. Germline lookup yields CDR1 SGHKS and CDR2 YYEKEE (reference sequence). The CDR3 protein is CASSISSARSGNTIYL. In DNA, the CDR3 is TGTGCCAGCAGCATATCCTCGGCCAGATCTGGAAACACCATATATTTA.

J is TRBJ2-7 and V is TRBV30, with a tentative D call TRBD2 (6 bases). CDR1 is GTSNPN and CDR2 is SVGIG in the germline V gene (reference sequence). V was cut by 4 bases and J by 3 bases, with 13 bases left in between. There are 13 residues in the CDR3. The CDR3 loop reads CAWNRDLDYEQYF. The CDR3, as DNA: TGTGCCTGGAACCGGGACTTGGACTACGAGCAGTACTTC.

To note about this clone: One end of the junction is discordant with germline, which a read error may explain. The gene calls are TRBV19 and TRBJ1-1, with D unresolved. The CDR3 extends over 12 amino acids. Germline V CDR1 and CDR2: LNHDA, SQIVND (reference sequence). The CDR3 spells CASSLEGTEALF. The CDR3 DNA is TGTGCCAGTAGTCTCGAGGGAACCGAAGCTCTCTTT.

This clone was recorded a few times. This chain joins TRBV25-1 and TRBJ2-7; 8 nucleotides agree with TRBD1. With V trimmed by 4 bases and J by 7 bases, 12 bases remained unmatched. This CDR3 contains 15 residues. The V gene's germline CDR1 is MGHDK and CDR2 SYGVNS. Written as DNA, the CDR3 is TGTGCCAGCAGTGCGGGGACAGGCCCGAGGGGAGAGCAGTACTTC. Protein sequence: CASSAGTGPRGEQYF.

This clone came up many times. This chain links TRBV28 with TRBJ2-5, with D unclear. The CDR3 loop spans 13 amino acids. Germline loops: CDR1 MDHEN, CDR2 SYDVKM. V was cut by 3 bases and J by 2 bases, with 7 bases left in between. The CDR3 loop is CASSLTHQETQYF. The CDR3 DNA is TGTGCCAGCAGTTTGACACATCAAGAGACCCAGTACTTC.

This clone was counted many times. The gene calls are TRBV5-8 and TRBJ1-1; D call uncertain. From germline, CDR1 is SGHTS and CDR2 YDEGEE. The CDR3 runs 14 residues. The V and J ends lost 2 bases and 0 bases respectively, with 8 bases between them. This chain's CDR3 is CASSFLQMNTEAFF. For the CDR3, the DNA is TGTGCCAGCAGCTTTTTACAGATGAACACTGAAGCTTTCTTT.

This clone was detected many times. The chain carries TRBV5-1 and TRBJ2-2; D unresolved. Between the trimmed V and J ends, which lost 5 bases and 1 base, there was a span of 6 bases. This CDR3 contains 13 residues. CDR1 and CDR2 (germline): SGHRS, YFSETQ. This CDR3 is CASRDGNTGELFF. The CDR3 DNA reads as TGCGCCAGCAGGGACGGGAACACCGGGGAGCTGTTTTTT.

This clone was detected ten times or more. The rearrangement joins TRBV28 to TRBJ1-2, with TRBD1 matching over 7 bases. The CDR3 totals 12 residues. Germline V gene lookup returns CDR1 MDHEN and CDR2 SYDVKM. V lost 8 bases and J lost 5; bases outside the gene matches: 5. Here the CDR3 reads CASATTGYGYTF. The CDR3 nucleotides are TGTGCCAGCGCTACGACAGGGTATGGCTACACCTTC.

This clone was seen many times. This chain connects TRBV28 to TRBJ1-1; no clear D. Germline assignment: CDR1 MDHEN and CDR2 SYDVKM. CDR3 length equals 12 residues. Trimming cost V 3 bases and J 9 bases, with 11 bases left between them. This chain's CDR3 is CASSLKTSKAFF. The CDR3 DNA is TGTGCCAGCAGTTTGAAGACCAGCAAAGCTTTCTTT.

There are many counts of this clone. CDR3 residues: CSALHQVGGPNYGYTF. In nucleotides, the CDR3 is TGCAGTGCCCTTCACCAAGTGGGGGGGCCTAACTATGGCTACACCTTC. The V and J genes are TRBV20-1 and TRBJ1-2; TRBD1 might be the D (6 bases). V was trimmed by 6 bases and J by 0 bases, leaving 20 bases between them. The CDR3 contains 16 residues. Germline assignment: CDR1 DFQATT and CDR2 SNEGSKA (reference sequence).

The rearrangement joins TRBV7-2 to TRBJ2-7; a possible D gene is TRBD2 (6 bases). The V end lost 4 bases, the J end lost 7 bases, and 17 bases lay between the germline ends. CDR3 length: 14 amino acids. Germline loops: CDR1 SGHTA, CDR2 FQGNSA. Written as DNA, the CDR3 is TGTGCCAGCAGCTGGGTACTAGCTGGAGAGGAGCAGTACTTC. It is translated as CASSWVLAGEEQYF.

This clone was observed at least ten times. The CDR3 DNA sequence: TGTGCCAGCAGTGATCCCGCAGGGGATAGCAATCAGCCCCAGCATTTT. Amino acids: CASSDPAGDSNQPQHF. This sequence joins TRBV6-1 and TRBJ1-5; the D gene is possibly TRBD1 (6 bases). V was cut by 3 bases and J by 0 bases, with 12 bases left in between. This CDR3 region has 16 residues. Germline CDR1 MNHNS, CDR2 SASEGT.

The rearrangement uses TRBV6-1 and TRBJ2-1; TRBD2 matches at 8 bases. The CDR3 consists of 18 residues. J lost 0 bases, V lost 10 bases, and 17 bases had no gene match. CDR1 and CDR2 from the germline V gene are MNHNS and SASEGT. CDR3 sequence reads: CATQSLAGCHSSYNEQFF. The DNA for the CDR3 is TGTGCCACCCAATCGTTAGCGGGGTGCCATAGCTCCTACAATGAGCAGTTCTTC.

Concerning this clone itself: A junction end diverges from the germline sequence, so it may reflect a read error. The chain employs TRBV9 and TRBJ2-3; 10 nucleotides match TRBD2. Germline V gives CDR1 SGDLS, CDR2 YYNGEE. This CDR3 has 16 amino acids. CDR3 sequence (DNA): TGTGCCAGTAGCGCAACTAGCGGGACATACACAGATACGCAGTATTTT. Translating it yields CASSATSGTYTDTQYF. The full variable domain, its missing parts supplied by reference TRBV9 and TRBJ2-3, is DSGVTQTPKHLITATGQRVTLRCSPRSGDLSVYWYQQSLDQGLQFLIQYYNGEERAKGNILERFSAQQFPDLHSELNLSSLELGDSALYFCASSATSGTYTDTQYFGPGTRLTVL.

In its sample, this clone was seen many times. The rearrangement links TRBV5-8 to TRBJ2-3, with D uncertain. Germline-derived CDR1 and CDR2 are SGHTS and YDEGEE. This CDR3 has 15 residues. V was pared by 3 bases and J by 4 bases, with 15 bases between. DNA for the CDR3: TGTGCCAGCAGCTCAGGTCAGGTCTCTCCAGATACGCAGTATTTT. It encodes CASSSGQVSPDTQYF.